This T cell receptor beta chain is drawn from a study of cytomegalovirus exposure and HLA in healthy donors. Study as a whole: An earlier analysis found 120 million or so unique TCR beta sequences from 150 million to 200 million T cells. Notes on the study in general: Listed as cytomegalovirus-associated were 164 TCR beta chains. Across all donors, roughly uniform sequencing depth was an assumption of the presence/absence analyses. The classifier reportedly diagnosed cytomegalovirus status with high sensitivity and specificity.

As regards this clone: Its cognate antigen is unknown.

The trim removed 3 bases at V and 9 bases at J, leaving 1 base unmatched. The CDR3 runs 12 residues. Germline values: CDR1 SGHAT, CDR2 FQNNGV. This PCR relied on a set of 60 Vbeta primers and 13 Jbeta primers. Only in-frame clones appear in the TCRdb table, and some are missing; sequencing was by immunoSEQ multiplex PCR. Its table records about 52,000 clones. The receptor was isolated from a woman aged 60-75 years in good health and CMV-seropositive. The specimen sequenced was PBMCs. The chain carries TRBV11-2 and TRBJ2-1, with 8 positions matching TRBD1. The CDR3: CASSFDRGEQFF. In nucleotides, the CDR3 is TGTGCCAGCAGCTTTGACAGGGGTGAGCAGTTCTTC. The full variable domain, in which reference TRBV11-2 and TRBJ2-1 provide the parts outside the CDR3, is EAGVAQSPRYKIIEKRQSVAFWCNPISGHATLYWYQQILGQGPKLLIQFQNNGVVDDSQLPKDRFSAERLKGVDSTLKIQPAKLEDSAVYLCASSFDRGEQFFGPGTRLTVL.